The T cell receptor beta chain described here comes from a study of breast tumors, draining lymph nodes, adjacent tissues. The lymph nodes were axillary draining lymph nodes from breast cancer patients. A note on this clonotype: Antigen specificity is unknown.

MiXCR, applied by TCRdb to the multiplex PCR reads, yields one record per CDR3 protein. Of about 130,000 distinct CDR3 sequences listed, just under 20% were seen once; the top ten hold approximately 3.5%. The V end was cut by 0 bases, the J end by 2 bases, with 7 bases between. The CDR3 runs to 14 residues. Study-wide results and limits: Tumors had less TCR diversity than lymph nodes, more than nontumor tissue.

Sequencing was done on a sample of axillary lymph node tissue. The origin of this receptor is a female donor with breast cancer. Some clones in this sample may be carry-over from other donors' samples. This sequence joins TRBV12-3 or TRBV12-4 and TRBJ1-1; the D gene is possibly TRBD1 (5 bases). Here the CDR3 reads CASSLAGGNTEAFF. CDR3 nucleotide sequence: TGTGCCAGCAGTTTAGCTGGGGGTAACACTGAAGCTTTCTTT.